This record looks at one TCR beta chain sequence and its context. CDR3 length: 14 residues. Per germline, CDR1 SGDLS and CDR2 YYNGEE. V shed 3 bases and J shed 0 bases, with 6 bases lying between them. This table comes from immunoSEQ multiplex PCR, and its TCRdb copy is limited to in-frame clones, with some not included. The repertoire holds approximately 45,000 clones, with about 85% as singletons. The data are from a study of lymphopenia after photon versus proton radiotherapy. The material sequenced was peripheral blood, taken from a patient treated with photon-based radiotherapy. This sequence was found in a middle-aged man with gastric cancer. The chain is built from TRBV9 and TRBJ1-4; D is ambiguous. The CDR3 is CASSATPTNEKLFF. The CDR3, as DNA: TGTGCCAGCAGCGCGACCCCAACTAATGAAAAACTGTTTTTT.